This is a list of T cell receptor beta chains from one sample in a study of T-cell reconstitution after alpha-beta-depleted transplantation in children. TCRdb ran MiXCR on the PCR reads and lists one entry per CDR3 protein. Counted here are fewer than 700,000 distinct CDR3 sequences, under 15% occurring once; the ten biggest clones make up over 2%. The sequenced sample was PBMCs, mostly from graft donor cells, obtained 360 days after TCRalphabeta/CD19-depleted stem cell transplant. The receptors were sampled from a male patient between 5 and 17 years old who had a stem cell transplant for acute myeloid leukemia, so the T cells may come from the graft donor. Both conserved end residues are part of each CDR3. Fields, in order: V gene, clone size, J gene, CDR3 protein. Some rows mark clone size as missing; the rest say once, few, many or name a class of expanded clone.

v_call: TRBV11-3
clone_size: few
j_call: TRBJ2-1
cdr3_aa: CASSFSLGGASSYNEQFF

v_call: TRBV20-1
clone_size: .
j_call: TRBJ1-6
cdr3_aa: CSARVLTGDNSPLHF

v_call: TRBV24-1
clone_size: few
j_call: TRBJ2-2
cdr3_aa: CATSVTGTGELFF

v_call: TRBV20-1
clone_size: many
j_call: TRBJ1-5
cdr3_aa: CSARQGASNQPQHF

v_call: TRBV4-2
clone_size: .
j_call: TRBJ2-1
cdr3_aa: CASSQVGQYNEQFF

v_call: TRBV15
clone_size: few
j_call: TRBJ2-1
cdr3_aa: CATSRDRSEQFF

v_call: TRBV7-3
clone_size: many
j_call: TRBJ2-7
cdr3_aa: CASSLNGGYEQYF

v_call: TRBV29-1
clone_size: few
j_call: TRBJ1-2
cdr3_aa: CSVEEAPRYGYTF

v_call: TRBV29-1
clone_size: many
j_call: TRBJ2-2
cdr3_aa: CSVFGQGDSTGELFF

v_call: TRBV5-1
clone_size: many
j_call: TRBJ2-7
cdr3_aa: CASRSSSGEQYF

v_call: TRBV5-1
clone_size: few
j_call: TRBJ2-5
cdr3_aa: CASSSKTGTSGFPQETQYF

v_call: TRBV7-2
clone_size: .
j_call: TRBJ1-4
cdr3_aa: CASSLATQEKLFF

v_call: TRBV28
clone_size: few
j_call: TRBJ2-6
cdr3_aa: CASPWTGANVLTF

v_call: TRBV28
clone_size: .
j_call: TRBJ2-7
cdr3_aa: CASSTIPYEQYF

v_call: TRBV7-9
clone_size: many
j_call: TRBJ2-7
cdr3_aa: CAEQSGEDEQYF

v_call: TRBV29-1
clone_size: many
j_call: TRBJ2-1
cdr3_aa: CSVRSLRTGGNNEQFF

v_call: TRBV20-1
clone_size: .
j_call: TRBJ2-6
cdr3_aa: CCARDHRGQTGANVLTF

v_call: TRBV20-1
clone_size: .
j_call: TRBJ2-7
cdr3_aa: CSASGQLGEQYF

v_call: TRBV11-3
clone_size: many
j_call: TRBJ2-7
cdr3_aa: CASSLGGTTYEQYF

v_call: TRBV27
clone_size: .
j_call: TRBJ2-7
cdr3_aa: CANPNMDQGLF

v_call: TRBV11-2
clone_size: few
j_call: TRBJ2-3
cdr3_aa: CASSLWTTRLRTDTQYF

v_call: TRBV27
clone_size: few
j_call: TRBJ2-7
cdr3_aa: CASPRYEQYF

v_call: TRBV4-3
clone_size: many
j_call: TRBJ2-2
cdr3_aa: CASSQAGAAGELFF

v_call: TRBV29-1
clone_size: many
j_call: TRBJ2-1
cdr3_aa: CSVENNEQFF

v_call: TRBV5-1
clone_size: .
j_call: TRBJ2-5
cdr3_aa: CASSPGLAPGETQYF

v_call: TRBV28
clone_size: few
j_call: TRBJ1-6
cdr3_aa: CASSPQGNNSPLHF

v_call: TRBV20-1
clone_size: few
j_call: TRBJ1-2
cdr3_aa: CSGQEGQTLYGYTF

v_call: TRBV20-1
clone_size: .
j_call: TRBJ2-1
cdr3_aa: CSALRQGRNEQFF

v_call: TRBV7-8
clone_size: .
j_call: TRBJ1-1
cdr3_aa: CASSSQLGQGFLAFF

v_call: TRBV7-3
clone_size: .
j_call: TRBJ2-5
cdr3_aa: CASSLSHTGVGETQYF

v_call: TRBV15
clone_size: few
j_call: TRBJ2-1
cdr3_aa: CATSRDPAREGLRNEQFF

v_call: TRBV10-3
clone_size: many
j_call: TRBJ2-7
cdr3_aa: CAISGGGFGYEQYF

v_call: TRBV25-1
clone_size: .
j_call: TRBJ1-3
cdr3_aa: CASSEWRQLGNTIYF

v_call: TRBV20-1
clone_size: few
j_call: TRBJ2-5
cdr3_aa: CSARKGLAGEGQYF

v_call: TRBV20-1
clone_size: few
j_call: TRBJ2-3
cdr3_aa: CSALGSTDTQYF

v_call: TRBV12-3/TRBV12-4
clone_size: .
j_call: TRBJ2-4
cdr3_aa: CASSLGRGIQYF

v_call: TRBV30
clone_size: .
j_call: TRBJ2-5
cdr3_aa: CAWLRSYQETQYF

v_call: TRBV27
clone_size: .
j_call: TRBJ2-1
cdr3_aa: CASLRMRGVARDRGEQFF

v_call: TRBV7-8
clone_size: many
j_call: TRBJ2-5
cdr3_aa: CASSLVEPQYQETQYF

v_call: TRBV29-1
clone_size: few
j_call: TRBJ2-7
cdr3_aa: CSVDLWGEQYF

v_call: TRBV29-1
clone_size: few
j_call: TRBJ2-7
cdr3_aa: CSPRGGFLYEQYF

v_call: TRBV6-6
clone_size: .
j_call: TRBJ1-2
cdr3_aa: CASSYPGNYGYTF

v_call: TRBV5-1
clone_size: .
j_call: TRBJ2-3
cdr3_aa: CASVLGSLSTDTQYF

v_call: TRBV15
clone_size: few
j_call: TRBJ2-7
cdr3_aa: CATSRLGHLWAYEQYF

v_call: TRBV28
clone_size: few
j_call: TRBJ2-5
cdr3_aa: CASSLPGGGRETQYF

v_call: TRBV11-3
clone_size: .
j_call: TRBJ2-1
cdr3_aa: CASSLGDWDEQFF

v_call: TRBV27
clone_size: .
j_call: TRBJ2-3
cdr3_aa: CASSTRLATAATQYF

v_call: TRBV12-3/TRBV12-4
clone_size: .
j_call: TRBJ1-2
cdr3_aa: CASTPRVQRVDGYTF

v_call: TRBV28
clone_size: many
j_call: TRBJ1-5
cdr3_aa: CASSPSQGISNQPQHF

v_call: TRBV10-3
clone_size: medium-sized
j_call: TRBJ2-1
cdr3_aa: CAISGITGTRPLSYNEQFF

v_call: TRBV13
clone_size: few
j_call: TRBJ2-5
cdr3_aa: CASSYGTGRGETQYF

v_call: TRBV7-9
clone_size: few
j_call: TRBJ2-7
cdr3_aa: CASSSRQGPPYEQYF

v_call: TRBV7-2
clone_size: many
j_call: TRBJ2-1
cdr3_aa: CASSSGLEDEQFF

v_call: TRBV7-3
clone_size: many
j_call: TRBJ2-5
cdr3_aa: CASSSGHLAGQETQYF

v_call: TRBV12-3/TRBV12-4
clone_size: .
j_call: TRBJ2-6
cdr3_aa: CASRESGLAGDGANVLTF

v_call: TRBV5-6
clone_size: few
j_call: TRBJ2-7
cdr3_aa: CASSLVGLAGEQYF

v_call: TRBV5-1
clone_size: .
j_call: TRBJ2-7
cdr3_aa: CASSFLDRSYEQYF

v_call: TRBV7-8
clone_size: .
j_call: TRBJ2-5
cdr3_aa: CASSLSPGLVSETQYF

v_call: TRBV14
clone_size: few
j_call: TRBJ2-4
cdr3_aa: CASPPDTGGGAKNIQYF

v_call: TRBV28
clone_size: few
j_call: TRBJ1-6
cdr3_aa: CASNVPGPYSPLHF